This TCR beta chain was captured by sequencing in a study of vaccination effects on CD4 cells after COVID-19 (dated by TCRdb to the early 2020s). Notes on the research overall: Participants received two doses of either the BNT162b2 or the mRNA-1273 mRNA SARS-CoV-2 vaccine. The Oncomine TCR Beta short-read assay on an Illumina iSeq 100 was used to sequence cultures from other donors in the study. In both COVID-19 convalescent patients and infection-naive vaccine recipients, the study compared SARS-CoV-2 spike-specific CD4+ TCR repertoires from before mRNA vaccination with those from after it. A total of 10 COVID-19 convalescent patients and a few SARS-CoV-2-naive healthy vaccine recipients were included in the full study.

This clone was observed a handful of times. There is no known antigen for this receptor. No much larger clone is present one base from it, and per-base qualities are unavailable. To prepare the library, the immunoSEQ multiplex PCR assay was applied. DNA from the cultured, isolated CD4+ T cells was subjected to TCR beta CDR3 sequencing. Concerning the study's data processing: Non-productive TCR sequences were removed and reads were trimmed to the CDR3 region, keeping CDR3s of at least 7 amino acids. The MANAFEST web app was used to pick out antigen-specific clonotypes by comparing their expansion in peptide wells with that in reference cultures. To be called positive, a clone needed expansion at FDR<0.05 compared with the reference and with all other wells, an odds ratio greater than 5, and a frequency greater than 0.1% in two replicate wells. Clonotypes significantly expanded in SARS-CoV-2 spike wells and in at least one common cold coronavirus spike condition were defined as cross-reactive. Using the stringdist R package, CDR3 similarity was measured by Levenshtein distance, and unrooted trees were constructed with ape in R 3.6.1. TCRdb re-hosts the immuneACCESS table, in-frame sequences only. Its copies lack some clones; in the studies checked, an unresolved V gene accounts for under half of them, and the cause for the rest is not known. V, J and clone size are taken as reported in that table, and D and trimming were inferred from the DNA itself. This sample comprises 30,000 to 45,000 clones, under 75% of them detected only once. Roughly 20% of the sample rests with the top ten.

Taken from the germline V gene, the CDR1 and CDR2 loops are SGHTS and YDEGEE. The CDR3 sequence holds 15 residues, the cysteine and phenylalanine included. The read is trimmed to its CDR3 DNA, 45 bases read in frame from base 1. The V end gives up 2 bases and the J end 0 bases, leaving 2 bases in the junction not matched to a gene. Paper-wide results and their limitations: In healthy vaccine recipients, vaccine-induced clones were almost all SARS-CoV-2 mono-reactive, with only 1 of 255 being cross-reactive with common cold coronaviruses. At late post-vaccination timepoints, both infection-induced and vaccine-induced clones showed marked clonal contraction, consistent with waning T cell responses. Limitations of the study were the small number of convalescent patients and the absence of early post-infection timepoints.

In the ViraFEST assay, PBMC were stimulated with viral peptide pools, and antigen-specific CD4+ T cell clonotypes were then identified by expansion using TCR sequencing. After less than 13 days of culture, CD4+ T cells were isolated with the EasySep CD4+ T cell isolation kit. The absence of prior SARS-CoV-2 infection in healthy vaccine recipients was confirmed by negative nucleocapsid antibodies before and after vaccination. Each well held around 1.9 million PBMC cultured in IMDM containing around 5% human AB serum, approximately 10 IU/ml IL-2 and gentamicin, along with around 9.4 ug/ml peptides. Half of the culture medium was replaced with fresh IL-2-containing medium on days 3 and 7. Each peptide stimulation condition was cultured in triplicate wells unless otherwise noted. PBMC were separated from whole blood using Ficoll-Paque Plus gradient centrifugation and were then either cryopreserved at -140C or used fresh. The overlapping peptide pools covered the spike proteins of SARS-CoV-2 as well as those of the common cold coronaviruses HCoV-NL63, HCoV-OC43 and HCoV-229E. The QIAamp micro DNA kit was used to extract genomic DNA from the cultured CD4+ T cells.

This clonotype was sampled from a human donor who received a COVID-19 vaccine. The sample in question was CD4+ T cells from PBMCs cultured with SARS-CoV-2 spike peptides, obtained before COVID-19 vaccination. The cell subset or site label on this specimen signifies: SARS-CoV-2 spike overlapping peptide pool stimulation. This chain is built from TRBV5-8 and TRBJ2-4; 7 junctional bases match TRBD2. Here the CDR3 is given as CASSLVAGAKNIQYF. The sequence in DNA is TGTGCCAGCAGCTTAGTAGCGGGAGCCAAAAACATTCAGTACTTC.